This entry lists 25 T cell receptor beta chains sequenced from one sample in a study of cytomegalovirus exposure and HLA in healthy donors. PCR was performed using 60 Vbeta and 13 Jbeta primers. Sequencing used immunoSEQ multiplex PCR; TCRdb keeps in-frame clones, though not all of them. The data hold approximately 170,000 clones, with roughly two thirds observed a single time. The sequencing sample was made of PBMCs. These receptors were obtained from a woman between 40 and 55 years old in good health and CMV-seropositive.

In this sample, this clone turned up a few times. The chain uses TRBV13 and TRBJ1-6; TRBD1 is a possible D gene (6 bases). This CDR3 contains 16 residues. The germline V gene has CDR1 PRHDT and CDR2 FYEKMQ (reference sequence). Trimming took 5 bases from V and 0 from J, leaving 11 bases between them. Written as DNA, the CDR3 is TGTGCCAGCAGCCCCACAGGGAGCTCCTATAATTCACCCCTCCACTTT. Residues: CASSPTGSSYNSPLHF. Combining the CDR3 with reference TRBV13 and TRBJ1-6 gives the whole variable domain AAGVIQSPRHLIKEKRETATLKCYPIPRHDTVYWYQQGPGQDPQFLISFYEKMQSDKGSIPDRFSAQQFSDYHSELNMSSLELGDSALYFCASSPTGSSYNSPLHFGNGTRLTVT.

This chain links TRBV19 with TRBJ2-3; 8 nucleotides agree with TRBD1. The V segment lost 6 bases and the J segment 2 bases; nucleotides outside the gene matches: 4. CDR3 length equals 14 residues. CDR1 LNHDA and CDR2 SQIVND come from the germline V gene (reference sequence). The CDR3 loop is CASRQTGATDTQYF. CDR3 nucleotide sequence: TGTGCCAGTAGACAGACAGGGGCCACAGATACGCAGTATTTT.

This clone was detected only once. The rearrangement links TRBV5-1 to TRBJ2-7; 13 positions match TRBD2. V lost 4 bases and J lost 4; bases outside the gene matches: 17. The germline CDR1 and CDR2 sequences are SGHRS and YFSETQ. The length of the CDR3 is 19 residues. The CDR3 protein is CASSPAGGRTSGSAYEQYF. CDR3 DNA sequence: TGCGCCAGCAGCCCGGCAGGGGGACGGACTAGCGGGAGTGCGTACGAGCAGTACTTC.

Points on this clone: Germline and junction disagree at one end, which may indicate a read error. The same CDR3 is also encoded by other DNA sequences in this sample. The chain combines TRBV5-6 with TRBJ1-1; TRBD1 matches at 9 bases. This CDR3 has 15 amino acids. The V gene's germline CDR1 is SGHDT and CDR2 YYEEEE. The CDR3 DNA follows: TGTGCCAGCAGCCCGACAGGGGGTGGGATCACTGAAGCCTTCTTT. Amino acids: CASSPTGGGITEAFF.

This chain joins TRBV28 and TRBJ1-1; 7 positions agree with TRBD1. CDR1 is MDHEN, CDR2 SYDVKM, per germline. CDR3 length equals 12 residues. V dropped 5 bases and J dropped 8; count of bases not matched to a gene: 5. The CDR3 sequence: CASSAQGTEAFF. CDR3 DNA: TGTGCCAGCAGTGCACAGGGGACCGAAGCTTTCTTT.

The V and J genes are TRBV15 and TRBJ2-1; 11 bases map to TRBD2. Trimming took 0 bases from V and 4 from J; bases not matched to a gene: 2. CDR1 and CDR2 from the germline V gene are LNHNV and YYDKDF (reference sequence). The CDR3 is 16 amino acids. The chain's CDR3 is CATSRDSGRVYNEQFF. DNA of the CDR3: TGTGCCACCAGCAGAGATAGCGGGAGGGTGTACAATGAGCAGTTCTTC.

The V and J genes are TRBV6-6 and TRBJ2-1, with TRBD1 identical over 7 bases. The CDR3 is made up of 15 amino acids. Trimming at V came to 2 bases and at J to 2 bases, leaving 3 bases not matched to a gene. The V gene's germline CDR1 is MNHNY and CDR2 SVGAGI (reference sequence). CDR3 in amino acids: CASSYHRGPYNEQFF. In DNA, the CDR3 is TGTGCCAGCAGTTACCACAGGGGCCCCTACAATGAGCAGTTCTTC.

This clone has a single count. The CDR3 here is CASDPGQEASQPQHF. CDR3 nucleotides: TGTGCCAGCGACCCGGGACAGGAGGCTAGTCAGCCCCAGCATTTT. V is TRBV28 and J is TRBJ1-5, with 8 bases that match TRBD1. Germline CDR1 reads MDHEN; CDR2 reads SYDVKM. This CDR3 has 15 amino acids. V lost 8 bases and J lost 6; bases outside the gene matches: 12.

This clone has just one count. The chain uses TRBV2 and TRBJ2-7; 10 nucleotides align to TRBD2. Germline-derived CDR1 and CDR2 are SNHLY and FYNNEI. With 4 bases clipped from V and 9 bases from J, the junction kept 12 bases outside the gene matches. The CDR3 extends over 15 amino acids. The CDR3 protein is CASSVNLAGVSGQYF. The CDR3, as DNA: TGTGCCAGCAGTGTTAATCTAGCGGGAGTATCTGGGCAGTACTTC.

This clone has a single count. This chain uses TRBV19 with TRBJ2-6; D is perhaps TRBD2 (6 bases). CDR1 and CDR2 (germline): LNHDA, SQIVND (reference sequence). This CDR3 comprises 15 residues. The V and J ends lost 7 bases and 2 bases respectively, with 12 bases between them. Written as DNA, the CDR3 is TGTGCCAGTAAGTCCCCGGGGGCTGGGGCCAACGTCCTGACTTTC. This gives the protein CASKSPGAGANVLTF. Full variable domain (outside the CDR3, taken from reference TRBV19 and TRBJ2-6): DGGITQSPKYLFRKEGQNVTLSCEQNLNHDAMYWYRQDPGQGLRLIYYSQIVNDFQKGDIAEGYSVSREKKESFPLTVTSAQKNPTAFYLCASKSPGAGANVLTFGAGSRLTVL.

The chain links TRBV28 to TRBJ2-5, with D perhaps matching TRBD1 (6 bases). Trimming took off 5 bases at V and 2 bases at J, with 15 bases between the two ends. The CDR3 has 15 residues. Per germline, CDR1 MDHEN and CDR2 SYDVKM. The CDR3 nucleotides are TGTGCCAGCAGTCCGCCGTGGGGGCGGCAAGAGACCCAGTACTTC. It specifies CASSPPWGRQETQYF.

The rearrangement joins TRBV19 to TRBJ1-1; 7 positions agree with TRBD1. This CDR3 contains 15 residues. Losses at the gene ends were 7 bases for V and 1 base for J; bases not matched to a gene: 9. Germline V gives CDR1 LNHDA, CDR2 SQIVND (reference sequence). CDR3 loop: CASMAGDSSNTEAFF. CDR3 nucleotides: TGTGCCAGTATGGCCGGGGACAGCTCGAACACTGAAGCTTTCTTT.

This chain links TRBV6-5 with TRBJ1-2, with TRBD1 matching over 7 bases. The germline gives CDR1 MNHEY, CDR2 SVGAGI. The J segment lost 1 base and the V segment lost 10 bases, leaving 9 bases of the junction unmatched. This CDR3 comprises 14 residues. The CDR3 loop reads CAIGDSPLNYGYTF. CDR3 DNA: TGTGCCATCGGGGACAGCCCTCTTAACTATGGCTACACCTTC.

The chain has TRBV7-8 and TRBJ2-1; 8 nucleotides match TRBD2. V dropped 5 bases and J dropped 2; count of bases not matched to a gene: 5. CDR3 length equals 15 residues. Germline values: CDR1 SGHVS, CDR2 FQNEAQ. The CDR3 spells CASSTGTSPYNEQFF. In DNA form, the CDR3 reads TGTGCCAGCAGCACCGGGACTAGTCCCTACAATGAGCAGTTCTTC.

This clone was observed once. The chain employs TRBV5-1 and TRBJ1-1; 9 bases match TRBD1. The CDR3 is 15 residues long. J was trimmed by 2 bases and V by 4 bases; bases with no gene match: 6. The germline CDR1 and CDR2 sequences are SGHRS and YFSETQ. The CDR3 loop is CASSVQTGGNTEAFF. In DNA form, the CDR3 reads TGCGCCAGCAGCGTTCAGACAGGGGGAAACACTGAAGCTTTCTTT.

The V call is TRBV28, the J call TRBJ1-1, with a weak D call TRBD1 (6 bases). This CDR3 is built from 15 residues. The germline gives CDR1 MDHEN, CDR2 SYDVKM. V was clipped by 7 bases and J by 0 bases, with 15 bases between them. The CDR3 reads CASNPAGEMNTEAFF. CDR3 sequence (DNA): TGTGCCAGCAACCCGGCAGGGGAAATGAACACTGAAGCTTTCTTT.

The rearrangement links TRBV28 to TRBJ1-2; 9 positions match TRBD1. The J segment lost 0 bases and the V segment lost 5 bases, leaving 7 bases of the junction unmatched. In germline, CDR1 is MDHEN, CDR2 SYDVKM. This CDR3 is 16 amino acids long. The DNA of the CDR3 is TGTGCCAGCAGTCCCGGGACAGGGTTCTCTAACTATGGCTACACCTTC. Protein: CASSPGTGFSNYGYTF.

In this sample, this clone turned up a few times. V is TRBV18 and J is TRBJ1-2; D possibly corresponds to TRBD1 (6 bases). Germline-derived CDR1 and CDR2 are KGHSH and LQKENI. The CDR3 totals 14 residues. Trimming removed 3 bases at V and 2 bases at J, with 10 bases between. CDR3 DNA sequence: TGTGCCAGCTCACCTCAGGACAGAAACTATGGCTACACCTTC. Translated, it gives CASSPQDRNYGYTF.

This clone was seen a handful of times. This CDR3 is CSVEDTAEAFF. The CDR3 region has the DNA TGCAGCGTTGAAGACACAGCTGAAGCTTTCTTT. The V call is TRBV29-1, the J call TRBJ1-1; D not certain. Germline CDR1 is SQVTM and CDR2 is ANQGSEA. Trimming shortened V by 0 bases and J by 6 bases, and 5 bases separated the two germline ends. The CDR3 length is 11 residues.

This chain links TRBV27 with TRBJ2-7, with TRBD1 matching over 9 bases. The J segment lost 5 bases and the V segment lost 4 bases, leaving 3 bases of the junction unmatched. This CDR3 is built from 13 residues. Germline lookup yields CDR1 MNHEY and CDR2 SMNVEV (reference sequence). In DNA form, the CDR3 reads TGTGCCAGCAGTTCAGGGACAGGGAACGAGCAGTACTTC. Its translation is CASSSGTGNEQYF.

The chain combines TRBV28 with TRBJ2-1, with 7 nucleotides matching TRBD2. The trim removed 3 bases at V and 7 bases at J, leaving 6 bases unmatched. The CDR3 consists of 14 residues. CDR1 is MDHEN, CDR2 SYDVKM, per germline. The CDR3: CASSLPGGGNEQFF. CDR3 sequence (DNA): TGTGCCAGCAGTTTGCCGGGAGGTGGGAATGAGCAGTTCTTC.

This CDR3 is CASSSRTSGSTDTQYF. The CDR3 DNA reads as TGTGCCAGCAGCTCTCGGACTAGCGGGAGCACAGATACGCAGTATTTT. The rearrangement joins TRBV7-9 to TRBJ2-3, with 11 bases lining up with TRBD2. V shed 4 bases, J shed 0 bases, and the junction held 3 bases outside the gene matches. Germline CDR1 reads SEHNR; CDR2 reads FQNEAQ (reference sequence). CDR3 length: 16 amino acids.

This clone occurred once. This sequence joins TRBV4-2 and TRBJ1-5; D call uncertain. V lost 0 bases and J 2 bases, leaving 8 bases between the germline ends. Germline loops: CDR1 LGHNA, CDR2 YNFKEQ. This CDR3 region has 15 residues. In DNA form, the CDR3 reads TGTGCCAGCAGCCAAGAGGTTACAGGCAATCAGCCCCAGCATTTT. This gives the protein CASSQEVTGNQPQHF.

The chain joins TRBV7-9 to TRBJ2-3; TRBD2 aligns across 9 bases. V was pared by 3 bases and J by 2 bases, with 3 bases of the junction left unmatched. Germline V gives CDR1 SEHNR, CDR2 FQNEAQ (reference sequence). CDR3 length equals 15 residues. CDR3 amino acids: CASSLGLALTDTQYF. The CDR3 coding sequence is TGTGCCAGCAGCTTGGGACTAGCACTCACAGATACGCAGTATTTT.

The chain combines TRBV9 with TRBJ2-7, with D maybe TRBD1 (5 bases). The germline V gene has CDR1 SGDLS and CDR2 YYNGEE. Trimming left V 1 base short and J 2 bases short, with 10 bases between. This CDR3 has 14 residues. The DNA of the CDR3 is TGTGCCAGCAGCGTACAGGGTACCCCCTACGAGCAGTACTTC. This encodes CASSVQGTPYEQYF.